This T cell receptor (beta chain) was retrieved from a study of blood T cell repertoires in COVID-19. As for the study in general: From T cells, B-cell-depleted T cells, or PBMCs came the material, which was cDNA or gDNA.

Under the authors' procedure: Amplification of reference gene primers provided the estimated nucleated cell counts. TCRdb keeps only in-frame clones here, not all; method: immunoSEQ multiplex PCR. V, J and clone size reflect that table, while D and trimming were determined from the DNA. The sample records tens of thousands of clones, about 86% being singletons. Sequencing was carried out using peripheral blood. This clonotype was obtained from a woman older than 75 with active or convalescent COVID-19.

This CDR3 is CASSIGVREDTEAFF. The CDR3 DNA reads as TGTGCCAGTAGTATCGGGGTTAGGGAGGACACTGAAGCTTTCTTT. This rearrangement joins TRBV19 to TRBJ1-1; D unresolved. Trimming removed 3 bases from V and 3 bases from J, with 14 bases in between. This CDR3 is built from 15 residues. The germline CDR1 and CDR2 sequences are LNHDA and SQIVND (reference sequence).